This entry is about one TCR beta chain. A junction boundary mismatches the germline segment, possibly from a read error. The data derive from a study of blood T cell repertoires in COVID-19. Study background: PBMCs, B-cell-depleted T cells, or T cells provided the cDNA or gDNA that made up the material.

This CDR3 is built from 10 residues. In the source study's methods: Amplification of reference gene primers was used by the study to estimate nucleated cell counts. Profiling relied on immunoSEQ multiplex PCR, and the TCRdb table lists in-frame clones only, not all of them. That table gives V, J and clone size, and the DNA gave D and trimming. The profile shows over 150,000 clones, around 89% of them singletons. V usage is TRBV12-3 or TRBV12-4 and J usage is TRBJ1-1; D remains unclear. The clonotype was recovered from a man aged 45 to 65 who had recovered from COVID-19. Material for sequencing was peripheral blood. The CDR3 loop reads CASSFPEAFF. The DNA of the CDR3 is TGTGCCAGCAGTTTTCCTGAGGCTTTCTTT.